This T cell receptor (beta chain) stems from a study of metastatic and nonmetastatic thyroid tumors. General study results and limits: As reported, TCR beta diversity in blood and tumor was significantly higher in malignant thyroid tumors than in benign nodules.

Germline V CDR1 and CDR2: SGHDT, YYEEEE. V lost 4 bases and J 4 bases, leaving 17 bases between the germline ends. CDR3 length: 16 residues. Using MiXCR, TCRdb re-called clones from the PCR reads. The sample holds around 17,000 clones; around 13% are singletons and the top ten take approximately 15%. This clone is judged medium-sized. Its antigen is currently unknown. No patient had received any treatment before thyroid surgery. The rearrangement links TRBV5-6 to TRBJ2-2, with no clear D. The TCR was taken from a female donor with papillary thyroid cancer or a benign thyroid nodule (not recorded which). Some clones in this sample may be carry-over from other donors' samples. The sequenced sample consisted of tumor tissue. CDR3 sequence reads: CASSGRLARGTGELFF. In nucleotides, the CDR3 is TGTGCCAGCAGCGGGCGGCTGGCGAGAGGCACCGGGGAGCTGTTTTTT.